These 18 T cell receptor beta chains came from one sample sequenced in a study of shared clonotypes between healthy human individuals. Assay used: immunoSEQ multiplex PCR; TCRdb lists only in-frame clones, some missing. The table lists millions of clones, 80% to 95% of them singletons. The sample taken for sequencing was naive CD4+ T cells from PBMCs. As to subset: CD45RA+ positively selected. The receptors were sampled from a man aged 18 to 35 in good health. Some clones in this sample may be carry-over from other donors' samples.

There are a few counts of this clone. The chain couples TRBV2 to TRBJ1-1, with 8 nucleotides matching TRBD1. The CDR3 consists of 14 residues. V shed 2 bases, J shed 8 bases, and the junction held 7 bases outside the gene matches. From germline, CDR1 is SNHLY and CDR2 FYNNEI. The CDR3 nucleotides are TGTGCCAGCAGTGAATTGACAGGGGTTGGCGAAGCTTTCTTT. Encoded protein: CASSELTGVGEAFF. The full variable domain, completed using reference TRBV2 and TRBJ1-1, is EPEVTQTPSHQVTQMGQEVILRCVPISNHLYFYWYRQILGQKVEFLVSFYNNEISEKSEIFDDQFSVERPDGSNFTLKIRSTKLEDSAMYFCASSELTGVGEAFFGQGTRLTVV.

The chain is built from TRBV6-5 and TRBJ2-6; D gene uncertain. This CDR3 contains 16 residues. Trimming left V 4 bases short and J 0 bases short, with 10 bases between. Germline V CDR1 and CDR2: MNHEY, SVGAGI. CDR3 amino acids: CASSFKITSGANVLTF. CDR3 DNA sequence: TGTGCCAGCAGTTTCAAGATCACCTCTGGGGCCAACGTCCTGACTTTC.

The V and J genes are TRBV5-6 and TRBJ1-2; D remains unclear. CDR1 and CDR2 from the germline V gene are SGHDT and YYEEEE. This CDR3 is 12 amino acids long. Trimming removed 4 bases at V and 8 bases at J, with 12 bases between. CDR3 in amino acids: CASSPLGEGYTF. CDR3 sequence (DNA): TGTGCCAGCAGCCCACTCGGGGAGGGCTACACCTTC.

The V call is TRBV5-8, the J call TRBJ2-2, with D uncertain. CDR3 length: 14 amino acids. The ends were cut back, 4 bases at V and 12 bases at J, with 19 bases in the middle. Per the germline V gene, CDR1 is SGHTS and CDR2 is YDEGEE. CDR3 residues: CASSIIPSVLKLFF. In DNA, the CDR3 is TGTGCCAGCAGCATAATCCCATCCGTATTGAAGCTGTTTTTT.

This chain connects TRBV9 to TRBJ1-2; D unclear. Germline V gives CDR1 SGDLS, CDR2 YYNGEE. V shed 0 bases and J shed 4 bases, with 16 bases lying between them. The CDR3 runs 16 residues. Here the CDR3 DNA reads TGTGCCAGCAGCGTAGCGGGAACACCCGCCTTCTATGGCTACACCTTC. Its translation is CASSVAGTPAFYGYTF.

The CDR3 DNA is TGTGCCATCAGTGATAGGGGGGCGGCGGCCTTAGTGGAGTACGAGCAGTACTTC. This gives the protein CAISDRGAAALVEYEQYF. The genes are TRBV10-3 and TRBJ2-7, with D perhaps given as TRBD1 or TRBD2 (6 bases each). The germline gives CDR1 ENHRY, CDR2 SYGVKD. V dropped 3 bases and J dropped 4 bases, with 25 bases sitting between them. The CDR3 sequence is 18 residues long.

V is TRBV19 and J is TRBJ2-7; possible D gene TRBD1, 5 bases. V lost 1 base, J lost 2 bases, and 15 bases lay in between. CDR3 length: 16 residues. Germline V gene lookup returns CDR1 LNHDA and CDR2 SQIVND (reference sequence). The chain's CDR3 is CASSIGGAQGAYEQYF. For the CDR3, the DNA is TGTGCCAGTAGTATAGGAGGAGCCCAAGGGGCCTACGAGCAGTACTTC.

V gene TRBV7-8 combines with J gene TRBJ1-3, with 7 positions matching TRBD1. This CDR3 has 15 amino acids. V dropped 5 bases and J dropped 5; count of bases not matched to a gene: 9. The germline V gene encodes CDR1 SGHVS and CDR2 FQNEAQ. The CDR3 region is CASSPTGRGRNTIYF. The CDR3 DNA reads as TGTGCCAGCAGCCCGACAGGGCGGGGGAGAAACACCATATATTTT.

CDR3 region: CASSFSGGRYTGELFF. The CDR3 nucleotides are TGTGCCAGCAGTTTTTCGGGAGGGAGATACACCGGGGAGCTGTTTTTT. This chain joins TRBV27 and TRBJ2-2; 8 bases fit TRBD2. Germline values: CDR1 MNHEY, CDR2 SMNVEV (reference sequence). The V gene end was trimmed by 3 bases and the J gene end by 3 bases; junction bases not matched to a gene: 6. The CDR3 runs to 16 residues.

The genes are TRBV2 and TRBJ2-7; D is ambiguous. The CDR3 runs to 14 residues. Germline loops: CDR1 SNHLY, CDR2 FYNNEI. V was trimmed by 6 bases and J by 3 bases, leaving 15 bases between them. The CDR3 nucleotides read TGTGCCAGCAGGGCCCCGGATCGTGTCTACGAGCAGTACTTC. Protein: CASRAPDRVYEQYF.

This clone is a singleton in its sample. The rearrangement links TRBV28 to TRBJ1-3; tentatively, D is TRBD1 (6 bases). CDR1 is MDHEN and CDR2 is SYDVKM in the germline V gene. This CDR3 region has 14 residues. The V gene lost 2 bases and the J gene lost 3 bases, with 8 bases spanning the gap. DNA for the CDR3: TGTGCCAGCAGTTTAAAACAGGGTGGAAACACCATATATTTT. Translation gives CASSLKQGGNTIYF.

The chain has TRBV29-1 and TRBJ2-5, with 9 nucleotides matching TRBD2. The J segment lost 4 bases and the V segment lost 8 bases, leaving 8 bases of the junction unmatched. The CDR3 has 13 amino acids. Germline CDR1 SQVTM, CDR2 ANQGSEA. CDR3 sequence (DNA): TGCAGCCCCATGGCAGCGGGGGGAGAGACCCAGTACTTC. Residues: CSPMAAGGETQYF.

This clone was picked up one time. J is TRBJ2-5 and V is TRBV4-1, with a possible D match to TRBD1 (5 bases). The CDR3 consists of 15 residues. Per germline, CDR1 MGHRA and CDR2 YSYEKL. V gave up 1 base and J gave up 0 bases, with 9 bases separating them. CDR3 DNA sequence: TGCGCCAGCAGCCAAGGACAGCTCTACCAAGAGACCCAGTACTTC. Translation gives CASSQGQLYQETQYF.

V usage is TRBV7-9 and J usage is TRBJ1-4, with D perhaps matching TRBD1 (5 bases). The germline gives CDR1 SEHNR, CDR2 FQNEAQ (reference sequence). The CDR3 loop spans 16 amino acids. Deletions cut 5 bases from V and 6 bases from J, with 19 bases between. CDR3 DNA: TGTGCCAGCAGCCAAAGGGTGCAGGGACTATATGAAAAACTGTTTTTT. Protein: CASSQRVQGLYEKLFF.

The J gene is TRBJ1-5, the V gene TRBV19; possible D gene TRBD1, 5 bases. The CDR3 runs to 16 residues. Trimming took 3 bases from V and 5 from J, leaving 17 bases between them. Germline-derived CDR1 and CDR2 are LNHDA and SQIVND (reference sequence). CDR3 DNA sequence: TGTGCCAGTAGTATGTATGCAGGGCGGTTTGATCAGCCCCAGCATTTT. Protein sequence: CASSMYAGRFDQPQHF.

V gene TRBV25-1 combines with J gene TRBJ2-7; 11 bases are shared with TRBD2. Germline assignment: CDR1 MGHDK and CDR2 SYGVNS. The CDR3 length is 13 residues. With 11 bases clipped from V and 4 bases from J, the junction kept 7 bases outside the gene matches. CDR3 residues: CAAGASGRYEQYF. The DNA for the CDR3 is TGTGCCGCCGGGGCTAGCGGGAGGTACGAGCAGTACTTC.

This chain joins TRBV19 and TRBJ2-1, with D possibly TRBD2 on 6 matching bases. Trimming took 3 bases from V and 8 from J, leaving 11 bases between them. This CDR3 has 13 amino acids. Germline lookup yields CDR1 LNHDA and CDR2 SQIVND (reference sequence). DNA for the CDR3: TGTGCCAGTAGTATCCGGAGGGGCGATGAGCAGTTCTTC. It codes for CASSIRRGDEQFF.

In the case of this clone: Other DNA sequences within the sample encode an identical CDR3. The chain carries TRBV28 and TRBJ2-1; 10 bases fit TRBD2. The CDR3 has 15 amino acids. J gave up 9 bases and V 2 bases, and 7 bases lay outside the gene matches. The germline V gene encodes CDR1 MDHEN and CDR2 SYDVKM. The CDR3 DNA reads as TGTGCCAGCAGTTTACGGCTAGCGGGAGCCGGTGAGCAGTTCTTC. It is translated as CASSLRLAGAGEQFF.